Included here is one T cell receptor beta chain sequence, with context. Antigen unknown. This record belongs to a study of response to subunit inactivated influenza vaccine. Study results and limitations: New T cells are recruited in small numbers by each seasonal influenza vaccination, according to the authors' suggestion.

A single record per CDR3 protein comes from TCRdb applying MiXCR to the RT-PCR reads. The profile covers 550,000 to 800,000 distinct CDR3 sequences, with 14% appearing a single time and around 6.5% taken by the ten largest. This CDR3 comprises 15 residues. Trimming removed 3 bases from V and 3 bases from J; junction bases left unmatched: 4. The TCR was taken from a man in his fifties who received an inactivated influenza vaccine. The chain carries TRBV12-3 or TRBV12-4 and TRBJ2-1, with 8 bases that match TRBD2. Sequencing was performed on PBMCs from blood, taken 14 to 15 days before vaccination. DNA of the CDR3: TGTGCCAGCAGTTTCGTACTAGCGGACTACAATGAGCAGTTCTTC. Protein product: CASSFVLADYNEQFF.